These 27 T cell receptor beta chains came from one sample sequenced in a study of cytomegalovirus exposure and HLA in healthy donors. TCRdb's copy holds only in-frame clones and misses some; the assay was immunoSEQ multiplex PCR. The sample holds 250,000 to 350,000 clones, approximately 87% seen once. Sequencing was performed on PBMCs. All receptors come from a woman under 30 in good health and CMV-seronegative.

This clone turned up a few times. The rearrangement joins TRBV5-1 to TRBJ2-4; the match to TRBD1 covers 10 bases. The CDR3 length is 14 residues. Germline values: CDR1 SGHRS, CDR2 YFSETQ. With 7 bases clipped from V and 3 bases from J, the junction kept 4 bases outside the gene matches. CDR3: CASRQGAGKNIQYF. The CDR3 coding sequence is TGCGCCAGCCGACAGGGGGCTGGCAAAAACATTCAGTACTTC.

The rearrangement uses TRBV5-1 and TRBJ2-7; 9 bases map to TRBD1. The CDR3 loop spans 16 amino acids. Germline V gene data show CDR1 as SGHRS and CDR2 as YFSETQ. Trimming at V came to 4 bases and at J to 2 bases, leaving 10 bases not matched to a gene. In nucleotides, the CDR3 is TGCGCCAGCAGCATTACTCCGGGACAGGGTACCTACGAGCAGTACTTC. As protein: CASSITPGQGTYEQYF.

This rearrangement joins TRBV6-6 to TRBJ2-7, with 13 nucleotides matching TRBD2. This CDR3 spans 14 amino acids. The V and J ends lost 4 bases and 4 bases, in that order; junction bases with no gene match: 1. Germline loops: CDR1 MNHNY, CDR2 SVGAGI (reference sequence). The CDR3 sequence is CASSSTSGRYEQYF. DNA of the CDR3: TGTGCCAGCAGTTCGACTAGCGGGAGGTACGAGCAGTACTTC.

J is TRBJ2-5 and V is TRBV9, with 12 bases lining up with TRBD2. J lost 4 bases, V lost 5 bases, and 12 bases had no gene match. The CDR3 consists of 17 residues. In germline, CDR1 is SGDLS, CDR2 YYNGEE. CDR3 residues: CASSRLAGGPSRETQYF. CDR3 DNA sequence: TGTGCCAGCAGTCGGCTAGCGGGAGGGCCCTCCAGAGAGACCCAGTACTTC.

This clone was seen only once. The rearrangement joins TRBV7-9 to TRBJ1-1, with a weak D call TRBD1 (5 bases). The V end was cut by 7 bases, the J end by 5 bases, with 14 bases between. The germline V gene has CDR1 SEHNR and CDR2 FQNEAQ (reference sequence). This CDR3 has 13 amino acids. CDR3 DNA: TGTGCCAGCACTGGCAGGGCCCGGACTGAAGCTTTCTTT. Its translation is CASTGRARTEAFF. The full variable domain, in which reference TRBV7-9 and TRBJ1-1 provide the parts outside the CDR3, is DTGVSQNPRHKITKRGQNVTFRCDPISEHNRLYWYRQTLGQGPEFLTYFQNEAQLEKSRLLSDRFSAERPKGSFSTLEIQRTEQGDSAMYLCASTGRARTEAFFGQGTRLTVV.

The chain recombines TRBV11-2 with TRBJ2-2; D is possibly TRBD1 (5 bases). The germline V and J ends were trimmed by 1 base and 4 bases, with 10 bases remaining between them. Germline V CDR1 and CDR2: SGHAT, FQNNGV. The CDR3 covers 15 residues. CDR3 region: CASSLGTLATGELFF. CDR3 in DNA: TGTGCCAGCAGCTTAGGGACACTTGCCACCGGGGAGCTGTTTTTT.

The chain is built from TRBV30 and TRBJ2-4; D unresolved. This CDR3 has 15 amino acids. With 1 base removed from V and 1 base from J, the gap between germline ends came to 11 bases. Germline CDR1 and CDR2: GTSNPN and SVGIG (reference sequence). The CDR3 protein is CAWSDSSAAKNIQYF. As DNA, the CDR3 is TGTGCCTGGAGTGACTCGAGTGCGGCCAAAAACATTCAGTACTTC.

The chain couples TRBV20-1 to TRBJ1-1; 8 bases are shared with TRBD1. The CDR3 extends over 10 amino acids. CDR1 is DFQATT and CDR2 is SNEGSKA in the germline V gene (reference sequence). CDR3 nucleotide sequence: TGCAGGACAGGGGCCACTGAAGCTTTCTTT. Protein: CRTGATEAFF.

The chain combines TRBV5-5 with TRBJ1-3; D might be TRBD1 (5 bases). CDR1 is SGHKS and CDR2 is YYEKEE in the germline V gene (reference sequence). The CDR3 extends over 14 amino acids. The V end was cut by 4 bases, the J end by 1 base, with 9 bases between. CDR3: CASSTGGSGNTIYF. CDR3 bases: TGTGCCAGCAGCACGGGGGGGTCTGGAAACACCATATATTTT.

The gene calls are TRBV2 and TRBJ2-7; 7 nucleotides match TRBD2. The CDR3 has 14 amino acids. Unmatched junction bases numbered 10, after V lost 7 bases and J lost 4 bases. Germline values: CDR1 SNHLY, CDR2 FYNNEI. CDR3 protein: CASIGPAGQYEQYF. The CDR3, as DNA: TGTGCCAGCATAGGGCCAGCGGGGCAGTACGAGCAGTACTTC.

The chain combines TRBV27 with TRBJ1-6, with D perhaps TRBD1 (5 bases). The V and J ends lost 2 bases and 3 bases respectively, with 14 bases between them. CDR3 length: 17 residues. Germline lookup yields CDR1 MNHEY and CDR2 SMNVEV (reference sequence). CDR3: CASSLNVRQGYNSPLHF. The CDR3 nucleotides read TGTGCCAGCAGTTTAAATGTTAGGCAGGGCTATAATTCACCCCTCCACTTT.

The V gene is TRBV28, the J gene TRBJ2-1, with 10 bases matching TRBD2. CDR3 length equals 13 residues. With 6 bases clipped from V and 8 bases from J, the junction kept 4 bases outside the gene matches. Germline lookup yields CDR1 MDHEN and CDR2 SYDVKM. The CDR3 protein is CASRPSGRDEQFF. The CDR3 nucleotides are TGTGCCAGCAGGCCTAGCGGGAGAGATGAGCAGTTCTTC.

This clone was detected once. Here the CDR3 DNA reads TGTGCCAGCAGCGTAGTCGCAGGGTCCGGGGAGCTGTTTTTT. Residues: CASSVVAGSGELFF. This chain uses TRBV9 with TRBJ2-2; D is perhaps TRBD1 (5 bases). The CDR3 length is 14 residues. Germline V gives CDR1 SGDLS, CDR2 YYNGEE. The V gene lost 0 bases and the J gene lost 6 bases, with 9 bases spanning the gap.

The chain is built from TRBV18 and TRBJ1-1, with D perhaps TRBD1 (5 bases). CDR1 and CDR2 (germline): KGHSH, LQKENI. The CDR3 length is 15 residues. Trimming cost V 2 bases and J 1 base, with 11 bases left between them. CDR3 sequence (DNA): TGTGCCAGCTCACCAAACTTGCAGGGGAACACTGAAGCTTTCTTT. It translates to CASSPNLQGNTEAFF.

In DNA form, the CDR3 reads TGCGCCAGCAGCTTGGGGGGGGGACTCAATGAGCAGTTCTTC. Amino acids: CASSLGGGLNEQFF. The rearrangement joins TRBV5-1 to TRBJ2-1, with 7 bases aligning to TRBD2. Germline values: CDR1 SGHRS, CDR2 YFSETQ. V lost 0 bases to trimming and J lost 6 bases; unmatched junction nucleotides: 3. The CDR3 runs to 14 residues.

J is TRBJ2-1 and V is TRBV27; D perhaps matches TRBD1 (6 bases). CDR3 size: 13 residues. With 2 bases removed from V and 9 bases from J, the gap between germline ends came to 11 bases. The V gene's germline CDR1 is MNHEY and CDR2 SMNVEV (reference sequence). CDR3 amino acids: CASSLGQTVEQFF. The CDR3, as DNA: TGTGCCAGCAGTTTAGGACAGACGGTTGAGCAGTTCTTC.

This clone has only one observation. This chain joins TRBV2 and TRBJ1-2, with 9 bases aligning to TRBD1. This CDR3 region has 18 residues. Germline-derived CDR1 and CDR2 are SNHLY and FYNNEI. V shed 6 bases, J shed 4 bases, and the junction held 18 bases outside the gene matches. The chain's CDR3 is CASRVPGQGTSNFYGYTF. The CDR3 bases are TGTGCCAGCAGGGTACCGGGACAGGGAACATCTAACTTCTATGGCTACACCTTC.

This clone was found once. The rearrangement uses TRBV6-1 and TRBJ2-6; D is ambiguous. Germline assignment: CDR1 MNHNS and CDR2 SASEGT. The CDR3 is made up of 19 amino acids. The V end was cut by 3 bases, the J end by 0 bases, with 18 bases between. The CDR3 is CASSDPPGPSASGANVLTF. DNA for the CDR3: TGTGCCAGCAGTGACCCCCCGGGTCCGTCTGCCTCTGGGGCCAACGTCCTGACTTTC.

The V gene is TRBV2, the J gene TRBJ1-1, with a weak D call TRBD1 (5 bases). Germline CDR1 reads SNHLY; CDR2 reads FYNNEI. V lost 2 bases and J lost 8, with 6 bases in between. The CDR3 is made up of 11 amino acids. The CDR3 sequence: CASSEYREAFF. CDR3 nucleotide sequence: TGTGCCAGCAGTGAATACAGGGAAGCTTTCTTT.

The J gene is TRBJ2-7, the V gene TRBV9, with 10 bases lining up with TRBD1. This CDR3 region has 14 residues. The V and J ends lost 4 bases and 4 bases, in that order; junction bases with no gene match: 5. CDR1 is SGDLS and CDR2 is YYNGEE in the germline V gene. This CDR3 reads CASSSGTGEYEQYF. The CDR3 DNA is TGTGCCAGCAGCTCCGGGACAGGGGAATACGAGCAGTACTTC.

This clone was recorded only once. The chain combines TRBV7-7 with TRBJ2-5; possible D gene TRBD1, 7 bases. This CDR3 has 15 amino acids. V was shortened by 5 bases and J by 5 bases, with 18 bases between the two germline ends. Per the germline V gene, CDR1 is SSHAT and CDR2 is FNYEAQ (reference sequence). The CDR3 DNA is TGTGCCAGCAGCCCCGAGACAGGGAGGCTGGAGACCCAGTACTTC. Its translation: CASSPETGRLETQYF.

This clone was observed once. DNA for the CDR3: TGCGCCAGCAGCTTGCCTCTCCCCGGGACTAGCATCAATGAGCAGTTCTTC. As protein: CASSLPLPGTSINEQFF. The gene calls are TRBV5-1 and TRBJ2-1; 9 bases map to TRBD2. The J segment lost 6 bases and the V segment lost 1 base, leaving 11 bases of the junction unmatched. The CDR3 contains 17 residues. Per germline, CDR1 SGHRS and CDR2 YFSETQ.

The chain is built from TRBV5-6 and TRBJ2-3; possibly TRBD2 for D (5 bases). The CDR3 length is 17 residues. Germline-derived CDR1 and CDR2 are SGHDT and YYEEEE. Trimming cost V 6 bases and J 0 bases, with 20 bases left between them. As DNA, the CDR3 is TGTGCCAGCACTCCTCCGCGGGTAGCGCCTAGCACAGATACGCAGTATTTT. As protein: CASTPPRVAPSTDTQYF.

This clone was picked up one time. The chain combines TRBV13 with TRBJ1-2, with D possibly being TRBD1 (6 bases). V dropped 4 bases and J dropped 7 bases, with 16 bases sitting between them. Germline CDR1 is PRHDT and CDR2 is FYEKMQ (reference sequence). The CDR3 length is 14 residues. CDR3 region: CASSYARGRGGYTF. CDR3 nucleotides: TGTGCCAGCAGCTACGCCAGGGGACGCGGTGGCTACACCTTC.

V gene TRBV28 combines with J gene TRBJ1-1, with 9 bases lining up with TRBD1. The CDR3 length is 17 residues. V gave up 2 bases and J gave up 7 bases; unmatched junction bases: 14. Germline loops: CDR1 MDHEN, CDR2 SYDVKM. The CDR3 sequence is CASSLPIPGQGTGEAFF. In DNA form, the CDR3 reads TGTGCCAGCAGTTTACCCATACCGGGACAGGGAACGGGTGAAGCTTTCTTT.

The genes are TRBV2 and TRBJ1-1; no reliable D call. The CDR3 consists of 16 residues. Deletions cut 6 bases from V and 3 bases from J, with 20 bases between. Germline V gene data show CDR1 as SNHLY and CDR2 as FYNNEI. CDR3 nucleotides: TGTGCCAGCAGCTCTTACCTCGGGAACAGTTACACTGAAGCTTTCTTT. This codes for CASSSYLGNSYTEAFF.

The DNA of the CDR3 is TGTGCCAGCAGGGGGGGTCCTTATGGCTACACCTTC. It is translated as CASRGGPYGYTF. V gene TRBV28 combines with J gene TRBJ1-2; maybe TRBD1 (5 bases). The CDR3 loop spans 12 amino acids. Germline CDR1 reads MDHEN; CDR2 reads SYDVKM. Trimming left V 6 bases short and J 5 bases short, with 10 bases between.